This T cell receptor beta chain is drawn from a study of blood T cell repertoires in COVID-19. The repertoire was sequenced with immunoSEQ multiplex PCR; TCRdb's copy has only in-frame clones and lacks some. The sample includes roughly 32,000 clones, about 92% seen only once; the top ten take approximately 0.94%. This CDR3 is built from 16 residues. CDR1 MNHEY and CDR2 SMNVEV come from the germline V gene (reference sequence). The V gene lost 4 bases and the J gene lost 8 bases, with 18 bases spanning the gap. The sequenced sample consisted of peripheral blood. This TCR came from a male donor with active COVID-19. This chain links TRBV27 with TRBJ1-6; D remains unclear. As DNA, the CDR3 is TGTGCCAGCAGTTCCCGGGATCCTAGGCTTTATTCACCCCTCCACTTT. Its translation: CASSSRDPRLYSPLHF.